Listed here are 14 T cell receptor beta chains from one sample, sequenced in a study of technical replicates of blood from a handful of donors. This table comes from immunoSEQ multiplex PCR, and its TCRdb copy is limited to in-frame clones, with some not included. The sample contains roughly 59,000 clones, 75% to 90% of which appear only once. Source material: PBMCs. The receptors were sampled from a human donor in good health. Some clones in this sample may be carry-over from other donors' samples.

The chain recombines TRBV19 with TRBJ1-1, with D possibly matching TRBD1 (6 bases). Trimming removed 3 bases from V and 4 bases from J, with 15 bases in between. This CDR3 has 15 amino acids. Germline CDR1 LNHDA, CDR2 SQIVND (reference sequence). CDR3 nucleotide sequence: TGTGCCAGTAGTATGGCAGGGGTGAGAGGCACTGAAGCTTTCTTT. It translates to CASSMAGVRGTEAFF.

This clone was seen a single time. The chain employs TRBV30 and TRBJ2-2; 8 nucleotides match TRBD2. The CDR3 is 15 residues long. The germline CDR1 and CDR2 sequences are GTSNPN and SVGIG (reference sequence). V trimming: 4 bases; J trimming: 3 bases; junction bases outside the gene matches: 7. As DNA, the CDR3 is TGTGCCTGGACTATCAGCGGGAGTGACACCGGGGAGCTGTTTTTT. Its translation: CAWTISGSDTGELFF.

This clone was detected a few times. Compared with germline, one end of the junction differs, possibly owing to a read error. The chain's CDR3 is CASTETTATSGGRETQYF. The CDR3 nucleotides are TGTGCCAGCACTGAAACTACCGCGACTAGCGGAGGAAGGGAGACCCAGTACTTC. The chain combines TRBV6-1 with TRBJ2-5; 9 positions agree with TRBD2. The CDR3 is 18 residues long. The germline CDR1 and CDR2 sequences are MNHNS and SASEGT.

The chain recombines TRBV30 with TRBJ2-7, with 11 bases lining up with TRBD1. The J segment lost 2 bases and the V segment lost 8 bases, leaving 2 bases of the junction unmatched. CDR3 length equals 12 residues. The germline CDR1 and CDR2 sequences are GTSNPN and SVGIG (reference sequence). CDR3 DNA sequence: TGTGCCCAGGGACAGGGGGCCTACGAGCAGTACTTC. As protein: CAQGQGAYEQYF.

CDR3 in amino acids: CASSALGTSSSYTF. CDR3 sequence (DNA): TGTGCCAGCAGCGCTCTAGGCACCTCCTCAAGCTACACCTTC. The chain recombines TRBV9 with TRBJ1-2; D remains unclear. The V end lost 3 bases, the J end lost 9 bases, and 18 bases lay between the germline ends. This CDR3 spans 14 amino acids. The germline V gene has CDR1 SGDLS and CDR2 YYNGEE.

The CDR3 sequence: CASSTPQGGGLETQYF. The CDR3, as DNA: TGTGCCAGCAGCACTCCCCAAGGGGGAGGGTTAGAGACCCAGTACTTC. The chain is built from TRBV5-4 and TRBJ2-5; possible D gene TRBD2, 7 bases. The CDR3 covers 16 residues. CDR1 is SGHNT, CDR2 YYREEE, per germline (reference sequence). V was pared by 4 bases and J by 4 bases, with 20 bases between.

The chain recombines TRBV28 with TRBJ1-4, with 9 bases fitting TRBD1. The CDR3 is made up of 13 amino acids. CDR1 MDHEN and CDR2 SYDVKM come from the germline V gene. The V and J ends lost 7 bases and 10 bases, in that order; junction bases with no gene match: 7. In DNA, the CDR3 is TGTGCCAGCACCCGTGGGGGACAGGGAAAACTGTTTTTT. It codes for CASTRGGQGKLFF.

The gene calls are TRBV11-2 and TRBJ1-1, with D perhaps TRBD1 (6 bases). The CDR3 runs to 16 residues. Germline V CDR1 and CDR2: SGHAT, FQNNGV. Trimming shortened V by 1 base and J by 4 bases, and 16 bases separated the two germline ends. The CDR3 protein is CASSLGRYRDGTEAFF. The CDR3 DNA reads as TGTGCCAGCAGCTTAGGTCGATACAGGGATGGCACTGAAGCTTTCTTT.

This chain joins TRBV19 and TRBJ1-2, with TRBD1 as a possible D gene (6 bases). From germline, CDR1 is LNHDA and CDR2 SQIVND (reference sequence). CDR3 length equals 16 residues. Trimming stripped 3 bases from V and 4 bases from J, with 18 bases between. CDR3: CASSMTGPVGVYGYTF. CDR3 DNA sequence: TGTGCCAGTAGTATGACAGGCCCTGTTGGTGTCTATGGCTACACCTTC.

This clone is classed as medium-sized. The chain joins TRBV19 to TRBJ2-1, with 8 nucleotides matching TRBD2. CDR1 is LNHDA and CDR2 is SQIVND in the germline V gene (reference sequence). Germline trimming cut 3 bases from V and 5 bases from J; bases unmatched to any gene: 12. The CDR3 runs to 17 residues. The chain's CDR3 is CASSMWGPTAGDNEQFF. Written as DNA, the CDR3 is TGTGCCAGTAGTATGTGGGGGCCTACAGCGGGGGACAATGAGCAGTTCTTC.

J is TRBJ1-6 and V is TRBV2, with a possible D match to TRBD1 (6 bases). CDR1 is SNHLY, CDR2 FYNNEI, per germline. Trimming cost V 6 bases and J 6 bases, with 21 bases left between them. The CDR3 covers 17 residues. DNA for the CDR3: TGTGCCAGCAGACACGGAAATCTCGGGGGGCCTAATTCACCCCTCCACTTT. The encoded protein is CASRHGNLGGPNSPLHF.

V gene TRBV2 combines with J gene TRBJ1-4; 12 nucleotides agree with TRBD1. This CDR3 spans 17 amino acids. Germline V lookup: CDR1 SNHLY, CDR2 FYNNEI. With 8 bases clipped from V and 2 bases from J, the junction kept 9 bases outside the gene matches. DNA for the CDR3: TGTGCCAGCGTGGGACAGGGGGCGCGTAGGACTAATGAAAAACTGTTTTTT. It yields the protein CASVGQGARRTNEKLFF.

This clone was picked up a small number of times. This sequence joins TRBV19 and TRBJ1-1; a weak D match, TRBD1 (5 bases). V shed 4 bases and J shed 0 bases, with 9 bases lying between them. Germline V gene lookup returns CDR1 LNHDA and CDR2 SQIVND (reference sequence). The CDR3 covers 14 residues. The CDR3 nucleotides are TGTGCCAGTAGTACGCCGGGGGTGAACACTGAAGCTTTCTTT. Encoded protein: CASSTPGVNTEAFF.

This chain uses TRBV5-1 with TRBJ2-4; D uncertain. Germline V gives CDR1 SGHRS, CDR2 YFSETQ. This CDR3 region has 16 residues. Trimming left V 4 bases short and J 8 bases short, with 22 bases between. The CDR3 nucleotides read TGCGCCAGCAGCCCAGGATCACCACAATTAGGTCACATTCAGTACTTC. As protein: CASSPGSPQLGHIQYF.